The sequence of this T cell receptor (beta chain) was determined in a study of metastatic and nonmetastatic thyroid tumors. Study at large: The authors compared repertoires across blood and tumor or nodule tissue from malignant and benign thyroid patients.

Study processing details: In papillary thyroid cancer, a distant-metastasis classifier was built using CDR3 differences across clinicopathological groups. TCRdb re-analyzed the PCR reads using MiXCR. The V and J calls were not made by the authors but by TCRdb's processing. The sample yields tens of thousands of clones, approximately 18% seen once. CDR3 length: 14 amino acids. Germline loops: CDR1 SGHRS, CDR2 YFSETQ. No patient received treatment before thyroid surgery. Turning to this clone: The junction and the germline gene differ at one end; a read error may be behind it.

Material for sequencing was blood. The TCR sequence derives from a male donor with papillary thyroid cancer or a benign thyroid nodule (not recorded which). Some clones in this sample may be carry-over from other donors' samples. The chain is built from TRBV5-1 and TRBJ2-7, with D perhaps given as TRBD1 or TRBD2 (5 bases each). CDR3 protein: CSSSLGVQRYEQYF. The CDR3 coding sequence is TGCTCCAGCAGCTTGGGGGTACAGCGCTACGAGCAGTACTTC.